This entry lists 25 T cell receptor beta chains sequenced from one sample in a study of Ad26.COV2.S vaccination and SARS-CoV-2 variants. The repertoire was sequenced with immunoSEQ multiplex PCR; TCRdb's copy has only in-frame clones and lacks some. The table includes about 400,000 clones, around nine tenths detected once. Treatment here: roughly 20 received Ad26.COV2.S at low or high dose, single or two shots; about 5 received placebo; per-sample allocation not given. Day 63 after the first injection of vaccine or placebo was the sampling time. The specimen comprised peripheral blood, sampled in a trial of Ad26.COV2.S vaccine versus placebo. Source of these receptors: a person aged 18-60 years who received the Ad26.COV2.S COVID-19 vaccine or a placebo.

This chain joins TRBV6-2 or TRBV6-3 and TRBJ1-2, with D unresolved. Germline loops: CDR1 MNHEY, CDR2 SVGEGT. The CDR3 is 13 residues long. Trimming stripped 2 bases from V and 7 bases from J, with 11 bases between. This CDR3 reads CASSYGFGSGYTF. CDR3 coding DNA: TGTGCCAGCAGTTACGGTTTTGGTTCTGGCTACACCTTC.

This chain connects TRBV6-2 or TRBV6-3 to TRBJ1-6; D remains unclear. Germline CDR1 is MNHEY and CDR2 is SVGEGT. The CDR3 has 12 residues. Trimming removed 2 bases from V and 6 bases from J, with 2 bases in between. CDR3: CASSYLNSPLHF. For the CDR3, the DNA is TGTGCCAGCAGTTACCTTAATTCACCCCTCCACTTT.

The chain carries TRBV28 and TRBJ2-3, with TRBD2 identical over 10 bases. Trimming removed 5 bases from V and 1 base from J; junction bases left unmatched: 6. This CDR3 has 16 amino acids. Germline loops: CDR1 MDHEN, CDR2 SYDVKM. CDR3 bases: TGTGCCAGCAGTGAAGCGGGGGGGATCGGCACAGATACGCAGTATTTT. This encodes CASSEAGGIGTDTQYF.

The chain's CDR3 is CASSYVLAEAFF. The CDR3 DNA sequence: TGTGCCAGCAGTTACGTATTGGCTGAAGCTTTCTTT. The chain has TRBV12-3 or TRBV12-4 and TRBJ1-1; D is ambiguous. V gave up 4 bases and J gave up 6 bases, with 9 bases separating them. The CDR3 length is 12 residues.

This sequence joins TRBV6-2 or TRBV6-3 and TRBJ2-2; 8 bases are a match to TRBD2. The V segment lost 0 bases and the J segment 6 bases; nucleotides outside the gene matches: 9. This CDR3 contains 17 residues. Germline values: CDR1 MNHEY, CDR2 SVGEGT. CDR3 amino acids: CASSYSPFGRGSGELFF. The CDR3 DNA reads TGTGCCAGCAGTTACTCTCCTTTCGGGAGGGGCTCCGGGGAGCTGTTTTTT.

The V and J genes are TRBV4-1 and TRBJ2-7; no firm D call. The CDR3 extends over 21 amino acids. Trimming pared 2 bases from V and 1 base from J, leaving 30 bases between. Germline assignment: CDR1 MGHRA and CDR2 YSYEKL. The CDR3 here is CASSQRTSAPDIDGSSYEQYF. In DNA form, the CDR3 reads TGCGCCAGCAGCCAAAGGACCTCCGCGCCAGACATCGATGGTTCTTCCTACGAGCAGTACTTC.

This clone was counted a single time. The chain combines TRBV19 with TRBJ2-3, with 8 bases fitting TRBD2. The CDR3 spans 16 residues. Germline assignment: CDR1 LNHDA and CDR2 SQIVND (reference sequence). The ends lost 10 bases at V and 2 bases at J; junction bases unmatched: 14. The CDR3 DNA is TGTGCCACCTCCGGGACTAGGGCCACCATCACAGATACGCAGTATTTT. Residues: CATSGTRATITDTQYF.

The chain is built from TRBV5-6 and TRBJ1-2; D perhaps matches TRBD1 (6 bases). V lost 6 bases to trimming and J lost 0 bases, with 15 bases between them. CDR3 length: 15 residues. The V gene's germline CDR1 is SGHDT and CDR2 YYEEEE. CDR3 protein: CASNRDMDSNYGYTF. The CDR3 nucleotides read TGTGCCAGCAACCGGGACATGGATTCTAACTATGGCTACACCTTC.

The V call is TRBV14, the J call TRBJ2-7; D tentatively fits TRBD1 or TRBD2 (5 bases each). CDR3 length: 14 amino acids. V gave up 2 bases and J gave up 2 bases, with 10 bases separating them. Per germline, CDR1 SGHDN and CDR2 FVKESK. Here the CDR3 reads CASSQPGAPYEQYF. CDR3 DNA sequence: TGTGCCAGCAGCCAACCCGGGGCCCCCTACGAGCAGTACTTC.

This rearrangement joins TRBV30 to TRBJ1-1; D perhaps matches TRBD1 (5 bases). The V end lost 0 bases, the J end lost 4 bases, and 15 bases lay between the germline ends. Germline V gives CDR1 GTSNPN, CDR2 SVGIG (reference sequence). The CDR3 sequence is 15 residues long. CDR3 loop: CAWSVRRQGATEAFF. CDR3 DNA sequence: TGTGCCTGGAGTGTACGACGCCAAGGGGCCACTGAAGCTTTCTTT.

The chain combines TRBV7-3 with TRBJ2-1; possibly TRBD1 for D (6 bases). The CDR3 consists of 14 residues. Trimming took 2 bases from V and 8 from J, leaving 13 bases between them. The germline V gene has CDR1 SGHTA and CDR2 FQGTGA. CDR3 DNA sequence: TGTGCCAGCAGCTTAGAGACAGGTATCCATGAGCAGTTCTTC. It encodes CASSLETGIHEQFF.

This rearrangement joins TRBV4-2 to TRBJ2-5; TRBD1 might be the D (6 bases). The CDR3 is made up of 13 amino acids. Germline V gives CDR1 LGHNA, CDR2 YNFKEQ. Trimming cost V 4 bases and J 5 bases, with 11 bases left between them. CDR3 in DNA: TGTGCCAGCAGCCTATCCCAGGGGGAGACCCAGTACTTC. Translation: CASSLSQGETQYF.

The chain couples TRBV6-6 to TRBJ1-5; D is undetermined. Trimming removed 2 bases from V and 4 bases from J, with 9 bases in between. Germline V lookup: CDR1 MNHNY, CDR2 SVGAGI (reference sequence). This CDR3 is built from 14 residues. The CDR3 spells CASSYRGGNQPQHF. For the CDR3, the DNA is TGTGCCAGCAGTTACCGGGGTGGGAATCAGCCCCAGCATTTT.

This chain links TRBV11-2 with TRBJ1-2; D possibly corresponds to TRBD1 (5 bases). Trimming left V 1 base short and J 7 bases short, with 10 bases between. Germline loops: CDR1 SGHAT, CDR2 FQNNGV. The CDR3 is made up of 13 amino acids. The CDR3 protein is CASSLGAGFGYTF. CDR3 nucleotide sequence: TGTGCCAGCAGCTTAGGGGCAGGGTTTGGCTACACCTTC. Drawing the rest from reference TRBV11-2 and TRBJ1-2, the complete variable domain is EAGVAQSPRYKIIEKRQSVAFWCNPISGHATLYWYQQILGQGPKLLIQFQNNGVVDDSQLPKDRFSAERLKGVDSTLKIQPAKLEDSAVYLCASSLGAGFGYTFGSGTRLTVV.

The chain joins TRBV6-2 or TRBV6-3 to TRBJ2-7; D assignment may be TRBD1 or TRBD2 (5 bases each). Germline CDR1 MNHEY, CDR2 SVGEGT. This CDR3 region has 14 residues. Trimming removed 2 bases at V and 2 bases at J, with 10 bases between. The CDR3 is CASSYGTRTYEQYF. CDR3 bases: TGTGCCAGCAGTTACGGGACGAGGACCTACGAGCAGTACTTC.

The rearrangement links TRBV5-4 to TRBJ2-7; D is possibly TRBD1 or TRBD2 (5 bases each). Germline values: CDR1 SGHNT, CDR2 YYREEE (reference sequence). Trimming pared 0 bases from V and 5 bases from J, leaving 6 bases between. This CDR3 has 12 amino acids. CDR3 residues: CASSLGGDEQYF. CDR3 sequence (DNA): TGTGCCAGCAGCTTGGGAGGGGACGAGCAGTACTTC.

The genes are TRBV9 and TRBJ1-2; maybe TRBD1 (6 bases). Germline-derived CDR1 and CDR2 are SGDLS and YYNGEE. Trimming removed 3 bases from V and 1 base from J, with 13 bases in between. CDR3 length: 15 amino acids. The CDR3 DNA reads TGTGCCAGCAGCGCCGGGACAACAGATAACTATGGCTACACCTTC. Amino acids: CASSAGTTDNYGYTF.

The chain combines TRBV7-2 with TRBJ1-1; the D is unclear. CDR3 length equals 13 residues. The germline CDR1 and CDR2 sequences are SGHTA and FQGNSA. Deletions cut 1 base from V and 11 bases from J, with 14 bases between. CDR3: CASSLVLKSEAFF. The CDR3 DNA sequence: TGTGCCAGCAGCTTAGTTCTGAAGTCGGAGGCTTTCTTT.

The CDR3 region is CASSSPGWNQPQHF. As DNA, the CDR3 is TGTGCCAGCAGTTCGCCAGGGTGGAATCAGCCCCAGCATTTT. This chain joins TRBV6-2 or TRBV6-3 and TRBJ1-5; maybe TRBD1 (5 bases). The V gene lost 4 bases and the J gene lost 4 bases, with 11 bases spanning the gap. The CDR3 spans 14 residues. CDR1 MNHEY and CDR2 SVGEGT come from the germline V gene.

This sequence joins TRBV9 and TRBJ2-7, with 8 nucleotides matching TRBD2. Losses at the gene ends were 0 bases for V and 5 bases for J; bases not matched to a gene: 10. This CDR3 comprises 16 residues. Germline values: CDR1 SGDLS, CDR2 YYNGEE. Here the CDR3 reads CASSVGGSGLVHEQYF. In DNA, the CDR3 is TGTGCCAGCAGCGTAGGCGGGTCGGGACTAGTCCACGAGCAGTACTTC.

CDR3 bases: TGTGCCTGCCGGGCAGCGATTACCCTCACCGGGGAGCTGTTTTTT. It is translated as CACRAAITLTGELFF. This chain uses TRBV28 with TRBJ2-2, with D uncertain. Between the trimmed V and J ends, which lost 11 bases and 4 bases, there was a span of 20 bases. The CDR3 is 15 residues long. The germline CDR1 and CDR2 sequences are MDHEN and SYDVKM.

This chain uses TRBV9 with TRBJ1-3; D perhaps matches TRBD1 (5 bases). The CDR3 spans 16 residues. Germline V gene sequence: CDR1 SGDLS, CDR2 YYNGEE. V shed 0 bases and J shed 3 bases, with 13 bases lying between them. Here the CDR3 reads CASSVGSGVGGNTIYF. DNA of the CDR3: TGTGCCAGCAGCGTAGGGTCGGGGGTCGGTGGAAACACCATATATTTT. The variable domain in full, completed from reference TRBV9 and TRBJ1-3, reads DSGVTQTPKHLITATGQRVTLRCSPRSGDLSVYWYQQSLDQGLQFLIQYYNGEERAKGNILERFSAQQFPDLHSELNLSSLELGDSALYFCASSVGSGVGGNTIYFGEGSWLTVV.

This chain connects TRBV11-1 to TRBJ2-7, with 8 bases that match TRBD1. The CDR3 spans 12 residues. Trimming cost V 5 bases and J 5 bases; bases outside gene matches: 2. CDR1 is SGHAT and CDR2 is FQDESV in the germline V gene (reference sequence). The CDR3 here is CASSKDRDEQYF. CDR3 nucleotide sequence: TGTGCCAGCAGCAAGGACAGGGACGAGCAGTACTTC.

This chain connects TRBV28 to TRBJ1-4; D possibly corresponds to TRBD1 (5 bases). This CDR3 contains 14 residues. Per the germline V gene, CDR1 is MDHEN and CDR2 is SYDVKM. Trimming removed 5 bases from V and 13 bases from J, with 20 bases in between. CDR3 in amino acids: CASSRTTPGGVLFF. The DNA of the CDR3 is TGTGCCAGCAGTCGTACTACACCCGGGGGGGTACTGTTTTTT.

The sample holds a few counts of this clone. CDR3 nucleotides: TGCGCCAGCAGCTTTGGAGGGGATCAGCCCCAGCATTTT. It translates to CASSFGGDQPQHF. The chain couples TRBV5-1 to TRBJ1-5; weak D call: TRBD1 (5 bases). Germline assignment: CDR1 SGHRS and CDR2 YFSETQ. The CDR3 runs 13 residues. The V and J ends lost 2 bases and 5 bases respectively, with 8 bases between them.